One sample yielded the 10 T cell receptor beta chains listed below, sequenced in a study of CD8+ T cells in alopecia areata. The pooled cutaneous lymph node cells were sorted using several markers (CD4, CD8alpha, NKG2D, NKG2ACE and others). Sequencing used cDNA as its template, made by extracting RNA and reverse transcribing it. Sequenced by immunoSEQ multiplex PCR; TCRdb stores in-frame clones only, minus some. The sample includes approximately 300,000 clones, none of them occurring once. Material: CD4+ T cells sorted from a lymph node. These receptors all come from a C3H/HeJ mouse with alopecia areata. This strain has MHC haplotype H2-k.

A few counts support this clone. Germline and genes: mouse. The read ends 4 residues early relative to the CDR3; the germline J gene fills the gap. J is TRBJ1-2 and V is TRBV13-3; tentative D call: TRBD1 (5 bases). Germline CDR1 is NNHDY and CDR2 is SYVADS. There are 13 residues in the CDR3. Trimming shortened V by 5 bases and J by 0 bases, and 8 bases separated the two germline ends. CDR3 region: CASRTDSNSDYTF. CDR3 bases read: TGTGCCAGCAGGACAGACTCAAACTCC.

As concerns this clone: These gene names are mouse names. The read halts 4 residues ahead of the CDR3 end, with the missing end drawn from the germline J gene. This chain uses TRBV13-1 with TRBJ1-1; TRBD1 aligns across 7 bases. Germline CDR1 is NSHNY and CDR2 is SYGAGN. V dropped 2 bases and J dropped 4; count of bases not matched to a gene: 5. This CDR3 is 14 amino acids long. The CDR3 loop reads CASSEDRAGTEVFF. The DNA read from the CDR3 is TGTGCCAGCAGTGAAGACAGGGCAGGCACA.

This clone was recorded a few times. Mouse gene names apply. Coverage ceases 4 residues before the CDR3 finishes, and the germline J gene fills in the end. The J gene is TRBJ2-5, the V gene TRBV19, with 8 positions matching TRBD1. The CDR3 consists of 16 residues. Germline V gene sequence: CDR1 FNHDT, CDR2 SITEND (reference sequence). The chain's CDR3 is CASSPLPGTGLDTQYF. Incomplete CDR3 DNA: TGTGCCAGCAGCCCCCTTCCCGGGACAGGACTAGAC.

This clone was detected only a few times. Gene names are mouse gene names. Read coverage stops 4 residues before the CDR3 terminus; the germline J gene supplies the remainder. The chain carries TRBV13-1 and TRBJ1-2; 8 bases map to TRBD1. CDR1 is NSHNY and CDR2 is SYGAGN in the germline V gene. The V segment lost 2 bases and the J segment 4 bases; nucleotides outside the gene matches: 1. CDR3 length: 13 amino acids. CDR3 residues: CASSDRGPSDYTF. The part of the CDR3 DNA that was read is TGTGCCAGCAGTGACAGGGGGCCCTCC.

Comment on this clone: Gene names are mouse gene names. From the germline J gene comes the end of the CDR3, since the read stops 3 residues before it. The chain is built from TRBV19 and TRBJ1-6; D is unclear. TRBJ1-6 is annotated as an ORF whose role is uncertain. Germline loops: CDR1 FNHDT, CDR2 SITEND (reference sequence). The ends were cut back, 1 base at V and 0 bases at J, with 8 bases in the middle. The CDR3 runs to 16 residues. Incomplete CDR3 DNA: TGTGCCAGCAGTATACAGGCGGGTTCCTATAATTCGCCC. Residues: CASSIQAGSYNSP. The CDR3 in full is CASSIQAGSYNSPLYF.

The table lists this clone with a few counts. The genes are named according to mouse. The covered CDR3 bases are TGTGCCAGCAGCCAAGCTCGGACTGGGGTCGACTATGCT. Translation gives CASSQARTGVDYA. The full CDR3 is CASSQARTGVDYAEQFF. The V call is TRBV5, the J call TRBJ2-1, with TRBD2 identical over 9 bases. The read halts 4 residues ahead of the CDR3 end, with the missing end drawn from the germline J gene. The CDR3 has 17 residues. The V gene's germline CDR1 is LGHNA and CDR2 YNLKQL (reference sequence). The trim removed 1 base at V and 2 bases at J, leaving 6 bases unmatched.

This clone appeared many times. The gene symbols are mouse symbols. Read data end 4 residues before the CDR3 end; the end is taken from the germline J gene. The sample has other DNA sequences that encode this CDR3 too. The chain recombines TRBV12-1 with TRBJ1-2, with D tentatively TRBD1 (5 bases). V gave up 1 base and J gave up 0 bases, with 8 bases separating them. Germline CDR1 SGHSN, CDR2 HYEKVE. The CDR3 is 14 amino acids. The CDR3 reads CASSLPGTNSDYTF. Partial CDR3 DNA: TGTGCCAGCTCTCTGCCAGGGACAAACTCC.

About this clone: Gene names refer to mouse genes. Sequencing ends 4 residues short of the CDR3 end; the germline J gene provides the rest. The chain combines TRBV17 with TRBJ1-1; TRBD1 is a possible D gene (5 bases). The V gene's germline CDR1 is MNHDT and CDR2 YYDKIL. The length of the CDR3 is 14 residues. Deletions cut 2 bases from V and 2 bases from J, with 9 bases between. CDR3 protein: CASSRIRANTEVFF. Incomplete CDR3 DNA: TGTGCTAGCAGTAGAATCAGGGCCAACACA. The full variable domain, in which reference TRBV17 and TRBJ1-1 provide the parts outside the CDR3, is DTTVKQNPRYKLARVGKPVNLICSQTMNHDTMYWYQKKPNQAPKLLLFYYDKILNREADTFEKFQSSRPNNSFCSLYIGSAGLEYSAMYLCASSRIRANTEVFFGKGTRLTVV.

On this clone itself: Genes here carry mouse names. Coverage ceases 4 residues before the CDR3 finishes, and the germline J gene fills in the end. This sample also contains other DNA sequences that code for the same CDR3. The chain combines TRBV31 with TRBJ2-1; D remains ambiguous. Germline V gene data show CDR1 as GKSSPN and CDR2 as SITVG. This CDR3 has 14 amino acids. V was cut by 0 bases and J by 0 bases, with 6 bases left in between. The CDR3 here is CAWSLAGNYAEQFF. Partial CDR3 DNA: TGTGCCTGGAGTCTAGCAGGTAACTATGCT.

Worth noting for this clone: Mouse gene names and germline throughout. The read terminates 4 residues before the CDR3 end, so the remaining end is supplied by the germline J gene. This chain joins TRBV19 and TRBJ2-3; the match to TRBD1 covers 7 bases. Germline trimming cut 5 bases from V and 1 base from J; bases unmatched to any gene: 7. CDR3 length: 15 residues. Germline V gene sequence: CDR1 FNHDT, CDR2 SITEND (reference sequence). Incomplete CDR3 DNA: TGTGCCAGCAGCCATACAGGGGTTGGTGCAGAA. Encoded protein: CASSHTGVGAE. The complete CDR3 reads CASSHTGVGAETLYF.